Below are 21 T cell receptor beta chains sequenced from a single sample in a study of cytomegalovirus exposure and HLA in healthy donors. Researchers ran the PCR with 60 Vbeta and 13 Jbeta primers. Profiling relied on immunoSEQ multiplex PCR, and the TCRdb table lists in-frame clones only, not all of them. The table lists about 160,000 clones, roughly 80% of them singletons. The sequenced sample was PBMCs. The receptors were sampled from a male donor in good health and CMV-seropositive.

V and J are TRBV28 and TRBJ2-1; D may be TRBD2 (5 bases). V dropped 3 bases and J dropped 8 bases, with 17 bases sitting between them. This CDR3 comprises 15 residues. The germline V gene encodes CDR1 MDHEN and CDR2 SYDVKM. The chain's CDR3 is CASSFDQEDLDEQFF. CDR3 sequence (DNA): TGTGCCAGCAGTTTTGACCAGGAGGATCTCGATGAGCAGTTCTTC. Complete variable domain (other parts from reference TRBV28 and TRBJ2-1): DVKVTQSSRYLVKRTGEKVFLECVQDMDHENMFWYRQDPGLGLRLIYFSYDVKMKEKGDIPEGYSVSREKKERFSLILESASTNQTSMYLCASSFDQEDLDEQFFGPGTRLTVL.

The V call is TRBV5-1, the J call TRBJ2-1, with 8 bases fitting TRBD2. The J segment lost 8 bases and the V segment lost 9 bases, leaving 19 bases of the junction unmatched. The CDR3 runs to 16 residues. The V gene's germline CDR1 is SGHRS and CDR2 YFSETQ. The CDR3 sequence is CATSPRGGRLEDEQFF. CDR3 bases: TGCGCCACCTCTCCCCGGGGCGGGAGGCTAGAGGATGAGCAGTTCTTC.

This chain connects TRBV6-4 to TRBJ1-1; a possible D gene is TRBD1 (6 bases). This CDR3 spans 14 amino acids. From germline, CDR1 is MRHNA and CDR2 SNTAGT. The germline V and J ends were trimmed by 6 bases and 4 bases, with 15 bases remaining between them. Written as DNA, the CDR3 is TGTGCCAGCAGCGGAACAGGGATCCCCACTGAAGCTTTCTTT. This gives the protein CASSGTGIPTEAFF.

J is TRBJ2-7 and V is TRBV14, with D possibly being TRBD1 (6 bases). CDR1 and CDR2 from the germline V gene are SGHDN and FVKESK. The CDR3 covers 13 residues. V was clipped by 2 bases and J by 4 bases, with 9 bases between them. In nucleotides, the CDR3 is TGTGCCAGCAGCCAAAACCAGGGGTACGAGCAGTACTTC. It yields the protein CASSQNQGYEQYF.

This clone was seen once. The chain combines TRBV6-1 with TRBJ1-6; D unclear. CDR3 length: 15 amino acids. V gave up 8 bases and J gave up 3 bases, with 14 bases separating them. Germline V lookup: CDR1 MNHNS, CDR2 SASEGT. CDR3 in amino acids: CASVESPDYNSPLHF. The CDR3 region has the DNA TGTGCCAGCGTTGAGAGTCCTGACTATAATTCACCCCTCCACTTT.

The chain uses TRBV14 and TRBJ1-3; D unresolved. With 4 bases removed from V and 2 bases from J, the gap between germline ends came to 12 bases. Germline V CDR1 and CDR2: SGHDN, FVKESK. The CDR3 totals 15 residues. CDR3 coding DNA: TGTGCCAGCAGCCCCGAGAGGGCGGCTGGAAACACCATATATTTT. Protein sequence: CASSPERAAGNTIYF. Looking up the rest from reference TRBV14 and TRBJ1-3 gives the full variable domain: EAGVTQFPSHSVIEKGQTVTLRCDPISGHDNLYWYRRVMGKEIKFLLHFVKESKQDESGMPNNRFLAERTGGTYSTLKVQPAELEDSGVYFCASSPERAAGNTIYFGEGSWLTVV.

V gene TRBV5-6 combines with J gene TRBJ1-2; D is ambiguous. The CDR3 has 16 residues. Per the germline V gene, CDR1 is SGHDT and CDR2 is YYEEEE. Between the trimmed V and J ends, which lost 4 bases and 1 base, there was a span of 17 bases. CDR3 amino acids: CASSPVTQYNNYGYTF. The CDR3, as DNA: TGTGCCAGCAGCCCCGTAACACAGTACAATAACTATGGCTACACCTTC.

This chain uses TRBV5-1 with TRBJ2-1; D unclear. Trimming stripped 4 bases from V and 3 bases from J, with 5 bases between. The germline V gene has CDR1 SGHRS and CDR2 YFSETQ. The CDR3 covers 12 residues. The CDR3 loop is CASSGVYNEQFF. CDR3 nucleotide sequence: TGCGCCAGCAGCGGAGTCTACAATGAGCAGTTCTTC.

The chain recombines TRBV7-2 with TRBJ2-5; 9 bases fit TRBD2. The V and J ends lost 3 bases and 4 bases, in that order; junction bases with no gene match: 6. This CDR3 is 15 amino acids long. Per germline, CDR1 SGHTA and CDR2 FQGNSA. The CDR3 DNA reads TGTGCCAGCAGCTTTGGCGCGGGAGGGATAGAGACCCAGTACTTC. Its protein is CASSFGAGGIETQYF.

This clone has just one count. J is TRBJ2-7 and V is TRBV29-1, with 12 bases lining up with TRBD2. Germline CDR1 and CDR2: SQVTM and ANQGSEA. V was clipped by 7 bases and J by 3 bases; unmatched bases: 13. This CDR3 comprises 16 residues. CDR3 sequence (DNA): TGCAGCGCAAGGACTAGCGGGACCTGGTTCGACTACGAGCAGTACTTC. It codes for CSARTSGTWFDYEQYF.

The rearrangement joins TRBV7-2 to TRBJ2-3, with TRBD2 matching over 7 bases. V lost 2 bases to trimming and J lost 0 bases; unmatched junction nucleotides: 2. CDR1 SGHTA and CDR2 FQGNSA come from the germline V gene. The CDR3 spans 15 residues. The CDR3 protein is CASSLLAASTDTQYF. In DNA form, the CDR3 reads TGTGCCAGCAGCTTACTAGCGGCTAGCACAGATACGCAGTATTTT.

The chain joins TRBV19 to TRBJ1-2; D possibly corresponds to TRBD1 (5 bases). The V end lost 7 bases, the J end lost 2 bases, and 11 bases lay between the germline ends. This CDR3 region has 13 residues. Germline lookup yields CDR1 LNHDA and CDR2 SQIVND (reference sequence). CDR3 nucleotides: TGTGCCAGTACCCCCACAGGAAACTATGGCTACACCTTC. Amino acid sequence: CASTPTGNYGYTF.

The chain links TRBV28 to TRBJ2-1; D remains unclear. The germline gives CDR1 MDHEN, CDR2 SYDVKM. CDR3 length: 12 residues. The V gene lost 7 bases and the J gene lost 4 bases, with 8 bases spanning the gap. CDR3 sequence: CASTAFYNEQFF. The CDR3 DNA reads TGTGCCAGCACAGCGTTTTACAATGAGCAGTTCTTC.

CDR3 region: CASSASRQGDTDTQYF. CDR3 sequence (DNA): TGTGCCAGCAGTGCTTCTCGACAGGGGGACACAGATACGCAGTATTTT. This chain connects TRBV25-1 to TRBJ2-3; 9 bases line up with TRBD1. The junction had 7 bases not matched to a gene; V was cut back by 4 bases and J by 2 bases. The CDR3 sequence is 16 residues long. The V gene's germline CDR1 is MGHDK and CDR2 SYGVNS.

The chain has TRBV27 and TRBJ2-5, with 7 bases aligning to TRBD1. The DNA matches TRBJ2-7 better at its end, which makes the J call doubtful. CDR3 length equals 18 residues. Germline values: CDR1 MNHEY, CDR2 SMNVEV (reference sequence). The CDR3 loop is CASSLSPPRQGNPYEQYF. In DNA, the CDR3 is TGTGCCAGCAGTTTATCTCCCCCCCGACAGGGAAATCCCTACGAGCAGTACTTC.

Here the CDR3 DNA reads TGTGCCAGCAGTGGGCCATCCCGGCCCCAGCATTTT. This gives the protein CASSGPSRPQHF. The J gene is TRBJ1-5, the V gene TRBV28; D call uncertain. The CDR3 runs 12 residues. Trimming took 5 bases from V and 9 from J, leaving 11 bases between them. The germline gives CDR1 MDHEN, CDR2 SYDVKM.

V and J are TRBV30 and TRBJ1-2, with a possible D match to TRBD1 (5 bases). This CDR3 comprises 15 residues. Germline assignment: CDR1 GTSNPN and CDR2 SVGIG (reference sequence). The V gene lost 4 bases and the J gene lost 3 bases, with 18 bases spanning the gap. The DNA for the CDR3 is TGTGCCTGGATCCGGGGGGATATCCGCCACTATGGCTACACCTTC. The encoded protein is CAWIRGDIRHYGYTF.

This chain joins TRBV27 and TRBJ2-7; D possibly corresponds to TRBD2 (7 bases). Between the trimmed V and J ends, which lost 6 bases and 6 bases, there was a span of 18 bases. This CDR3 is 14 amino acids long. CDR1 is MNHEY and CDR2 is SMNVEV in the germline V gene (reference sequence). Written as DNA, the CDR3 is TGTGCCAGCAGCTTAACCGGGGGGCTGAGCGAGCAGTACTTC. Protein product: CASSLTGGLSEQYF.

This clone was seen a handful of times. This chain joins TRBV10-3 and TRBJ2-7, with D possibly matching TRBD1 (6 bases). V dropped 10 bases and J dropped 3 bases, with 10 bases sitting between them. The CDR3 is made up of 11 amino acids. Germline V gene lookup returns CDR1 ENHRY and CDR2 SYGVKD. The CDR3 region is CATGQYYEQYF. The CDR3 coding sequence is TGTGCCACGGGACAATACTACGAGCAGTACTTC.

The gene calls are TRBV5-1 and TRBJ2-7; D gene ambiguous. CDR3 length: 13 amino acids. The germline V gene has CDR1 SGHRS and CDR2 YFSETQ. Trimming cost V 0 bases and J 6 bases, with 10 bases left between them. In nucleotides, the CDR3 is TGCGCCAGCAGCTTGGCCCTAAGGAGCGAGCAGTACTTC. It encodes CASSLALRSEQYF.

This clone was counted a single time. The gene calls are TRBV5-1 and TRBJ2-1, with 11 bases fitting TRBD1. Germline V gene lookup returns CDR1 SGHRS and CDR2 YFSETQ. V trimming: 4 bases; J trimming: 7 bases; junction bases outside the gene matches: 7. CDR3 length equals 15 residues. CDR3: CASSGGTGGRNEQFF. CDR3 in DNA: TGCGCCAGCAGCGGGGGGACAGGGGGGAGAAATGAGCAGTTCTTC.